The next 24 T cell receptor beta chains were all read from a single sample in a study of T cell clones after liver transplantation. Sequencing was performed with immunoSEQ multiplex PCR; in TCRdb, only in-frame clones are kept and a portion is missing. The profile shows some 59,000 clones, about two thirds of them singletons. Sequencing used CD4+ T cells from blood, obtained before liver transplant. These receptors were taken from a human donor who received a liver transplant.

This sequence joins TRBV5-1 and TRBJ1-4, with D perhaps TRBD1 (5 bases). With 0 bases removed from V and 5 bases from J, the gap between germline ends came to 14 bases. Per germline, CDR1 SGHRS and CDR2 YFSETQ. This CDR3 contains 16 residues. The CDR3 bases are TGCGCCAGCAGCTTGGGCGTACAGGCACGAAATGAAAAACTGTTTTTT. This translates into CASSLGVQARNEKLFF. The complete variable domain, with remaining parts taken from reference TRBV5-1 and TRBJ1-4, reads KAGVTQTPRYLIKTRGQQVTLSCSPISGHRSVSWYQQTPGQGLQFLFEYFSETQRNKGNFPGRFSGRQFSNSRSEMNVSTLELGDSALYLCASSLGVQARNEKLFFGSGTQLSVL.

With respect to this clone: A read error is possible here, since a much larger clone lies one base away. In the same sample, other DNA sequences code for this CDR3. CDR3 coding DNA: TGTGCCAGCAGCGTATATAGCTCTGGAAACACCATATATTTT. Its protein is CASSVYSSGNTIYF. The genes are TRBV9 and TRBJ1-3; D ambiguous. V was trimmed by 1 base and J by 0 bases, leaving 5 bases between them. Germline V gene data show CDR1 as SGDLS and CDR2 as YYNGEE. The CDR3 runs 14 residues.

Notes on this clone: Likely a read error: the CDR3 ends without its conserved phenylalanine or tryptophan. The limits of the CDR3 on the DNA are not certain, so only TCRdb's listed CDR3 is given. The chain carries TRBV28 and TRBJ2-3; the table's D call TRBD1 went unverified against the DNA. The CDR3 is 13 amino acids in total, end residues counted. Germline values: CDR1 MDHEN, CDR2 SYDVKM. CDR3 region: CASSSAPGTGVWL.

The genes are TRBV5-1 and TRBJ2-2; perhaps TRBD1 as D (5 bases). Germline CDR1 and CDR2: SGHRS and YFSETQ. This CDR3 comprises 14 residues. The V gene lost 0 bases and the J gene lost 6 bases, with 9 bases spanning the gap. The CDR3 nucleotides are TGCGCCAGCAGCTTGGGCAGGGATGCCGGGGAGCTGTTTTTT. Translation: CASSLGRDAGELFF.

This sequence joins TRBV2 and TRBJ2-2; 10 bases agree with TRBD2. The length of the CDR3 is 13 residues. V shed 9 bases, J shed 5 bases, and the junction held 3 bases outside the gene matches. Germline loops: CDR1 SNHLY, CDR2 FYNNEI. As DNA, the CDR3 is TGTGCCAGTACTAGCGGGGTGACCGGGGAGCTGTTTTTT. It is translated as CASTSGVTGELFF.

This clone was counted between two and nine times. Here the CDR3 reads CASSPRAQGYTNYGYTF. The CDR3 region has the DNA TGTGCCAGCAGTCCCCGGGCCCAGGGCTATACTAACTATGGCTACACCTTC. The chain combines TRBV28 with TRBJ1-2; tentatively, D is TRBD1 (5 bases). CDR3 size: 17 residues. Trimming stripped 5 bases from V and 0 bases from J, with 19 bases between. The germline CDR1 and CDR2 sequences are MDHEN and SYDVKM.

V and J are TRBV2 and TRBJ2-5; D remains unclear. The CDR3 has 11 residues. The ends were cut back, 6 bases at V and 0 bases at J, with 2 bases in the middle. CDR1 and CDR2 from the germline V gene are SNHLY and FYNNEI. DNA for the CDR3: TGTGCCAGCAGCTACCAAGAGACCCAGTACTTC. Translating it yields CASSYQETQYF.

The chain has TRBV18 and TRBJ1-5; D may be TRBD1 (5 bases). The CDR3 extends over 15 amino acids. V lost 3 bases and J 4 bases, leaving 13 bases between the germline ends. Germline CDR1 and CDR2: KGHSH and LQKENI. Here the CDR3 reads CASSPEGNRNQPQHF. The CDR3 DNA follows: TGTGCCAGCTCACCGGAGGGGAACCGGAATCAGCCCCAGCATTTT.

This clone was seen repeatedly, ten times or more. CDR3: CASSLSGDTEAFF. CDR3 DNA sequence: TGTGCCAGCAGCTTATCAGGGGACACTGAAGCTTTCTTT. This sequence joins TRBV7-9 and TRBJ1-1; D possibly corresponds to TRBD1 (6 bases). CDR1 SEHNR and CDR2 FQNEAQ come from the germline V gene (reference sequence). The CDR3 has 13 residues. V was clipped by 2 bases and J by 3 bases, with 7 bases between them.

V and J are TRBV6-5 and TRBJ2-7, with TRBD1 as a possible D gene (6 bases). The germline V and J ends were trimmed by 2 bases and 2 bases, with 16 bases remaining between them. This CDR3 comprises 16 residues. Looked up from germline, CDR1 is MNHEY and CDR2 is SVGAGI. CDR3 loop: CASSYTRTATTYEQYF. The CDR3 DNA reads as TGTGCCAGCAGTTACACCCGGACAGCGACGACCTACGAGCAGTACTTC.

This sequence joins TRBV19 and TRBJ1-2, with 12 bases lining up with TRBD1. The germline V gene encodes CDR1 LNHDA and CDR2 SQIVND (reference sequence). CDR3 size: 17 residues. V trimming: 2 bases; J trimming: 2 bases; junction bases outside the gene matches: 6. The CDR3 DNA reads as TGTGCCAGTAGTATAACTGGGGGACAGGGGGCAAACTATGGCTACACCTTC. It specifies CASSITGGQGANYGYTF.

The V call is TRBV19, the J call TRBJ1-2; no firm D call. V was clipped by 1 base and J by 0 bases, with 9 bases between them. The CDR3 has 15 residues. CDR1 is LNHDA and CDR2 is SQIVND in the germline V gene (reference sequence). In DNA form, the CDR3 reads TGTGCCAGTAGTATAGGAGGTTATTCTAACTATGGCTACACCTTC. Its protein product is CASSIGGYSNYGYTF.

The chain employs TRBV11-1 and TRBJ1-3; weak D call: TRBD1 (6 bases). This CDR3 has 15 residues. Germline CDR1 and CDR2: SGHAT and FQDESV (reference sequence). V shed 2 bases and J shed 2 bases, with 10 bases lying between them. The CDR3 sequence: CASSLTTGTGNTIYF. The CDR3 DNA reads TGTGCCAGCAGCTTAACAACAGGGACTGGAAACACCATATATTTT.

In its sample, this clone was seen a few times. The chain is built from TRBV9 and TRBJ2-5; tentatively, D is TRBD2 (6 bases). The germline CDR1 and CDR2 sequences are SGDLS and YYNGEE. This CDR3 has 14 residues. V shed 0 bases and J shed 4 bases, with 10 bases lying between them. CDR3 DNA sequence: TGTGCCAGCAGCGTAGGCCTGGGAGGAGAGACCCAGTACTTC. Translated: CASSVGLGGETQYF.

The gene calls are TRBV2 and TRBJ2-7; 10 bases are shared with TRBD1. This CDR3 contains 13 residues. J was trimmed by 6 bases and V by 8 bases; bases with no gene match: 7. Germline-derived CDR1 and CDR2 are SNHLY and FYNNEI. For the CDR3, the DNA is TGTGCCAGCTTGGGACAGGGGAGGGTCGAGCAGTACTTC. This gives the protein CASLGQGRVEQYF.

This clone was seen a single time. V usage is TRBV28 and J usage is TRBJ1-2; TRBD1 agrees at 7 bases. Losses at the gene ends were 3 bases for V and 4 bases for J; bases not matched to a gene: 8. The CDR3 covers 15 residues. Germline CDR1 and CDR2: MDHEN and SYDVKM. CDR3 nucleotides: TGTGCCAGCAGTTTCGTGGGGCGACAGGGCTATGGCTACACCTTC. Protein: CASSFVGRQGYGYTF.

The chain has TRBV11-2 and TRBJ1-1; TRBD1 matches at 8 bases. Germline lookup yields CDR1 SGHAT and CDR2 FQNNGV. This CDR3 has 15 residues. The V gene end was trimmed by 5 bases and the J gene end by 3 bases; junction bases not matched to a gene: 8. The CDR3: CASSVTGGFDTEAFF. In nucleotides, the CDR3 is TGTGCCAGCAGCGTCACAGGGGGATTTGACACTGAAGCTTTCTTT.

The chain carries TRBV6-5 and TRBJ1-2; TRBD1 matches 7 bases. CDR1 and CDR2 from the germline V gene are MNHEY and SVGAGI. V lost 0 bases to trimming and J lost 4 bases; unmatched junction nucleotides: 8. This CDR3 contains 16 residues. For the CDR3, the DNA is TGTGCCAGCAGTTACTCGAATCTCCAGGGGGTCTATGGCTACACCTTC. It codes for CASSYSNLQGVYGYTF.

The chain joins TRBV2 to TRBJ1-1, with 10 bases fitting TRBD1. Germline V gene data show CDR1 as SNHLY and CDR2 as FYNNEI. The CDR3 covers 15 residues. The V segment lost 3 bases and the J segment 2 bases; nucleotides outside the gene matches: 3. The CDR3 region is CASSDWDRGNTEAFF. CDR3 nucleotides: TGTGCCAGCAGTGATTGGGACAGGGGAAACACTGAAGCTTTCTTT.

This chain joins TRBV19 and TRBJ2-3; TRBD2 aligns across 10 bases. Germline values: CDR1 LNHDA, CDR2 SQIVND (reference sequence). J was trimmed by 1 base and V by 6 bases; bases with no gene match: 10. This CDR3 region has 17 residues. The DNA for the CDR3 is TGTGCCAGTAGCCAGGGAGCGGGGGGGCCGGGCACAGATACGCAGTATTTT. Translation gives CASSQGAGGPGTDTQYF.

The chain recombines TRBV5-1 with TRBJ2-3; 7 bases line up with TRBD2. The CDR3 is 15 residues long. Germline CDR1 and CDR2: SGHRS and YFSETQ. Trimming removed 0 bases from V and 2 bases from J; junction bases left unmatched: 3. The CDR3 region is CASSLGGTTTDTQYF. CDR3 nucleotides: TGCGCCAGCAGCTTGGGGGGGACTACCACAGATACGCAGTATTTT.

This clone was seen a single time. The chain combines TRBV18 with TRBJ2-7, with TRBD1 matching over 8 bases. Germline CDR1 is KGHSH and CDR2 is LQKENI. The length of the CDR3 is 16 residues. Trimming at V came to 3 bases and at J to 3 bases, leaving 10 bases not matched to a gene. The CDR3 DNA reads TGTGCCAGCTCACCTGGAGACAGGGGCATTGTCTACGAGCAGTACTTC. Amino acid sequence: CASSPGDRGIVYEQYF.

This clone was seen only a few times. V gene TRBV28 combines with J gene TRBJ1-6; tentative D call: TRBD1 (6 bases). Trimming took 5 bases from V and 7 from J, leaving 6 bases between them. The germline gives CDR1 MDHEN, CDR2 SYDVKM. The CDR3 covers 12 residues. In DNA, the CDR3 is TGTGCCAGCAGTACAGGGAATTCACCCCTCCACTTT. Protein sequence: CASSTGNSPLHF.

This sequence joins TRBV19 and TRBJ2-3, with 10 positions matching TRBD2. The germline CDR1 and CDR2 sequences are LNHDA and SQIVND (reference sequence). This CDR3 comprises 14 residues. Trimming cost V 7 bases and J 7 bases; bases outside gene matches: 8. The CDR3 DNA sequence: TGTGCCAGTATCCAGAGCGGGGGGGCACATACGCAGTATTTT. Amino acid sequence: CASIQSGGAHTQYF.